The next 30 T cell receptor beta chains were all read from a single sample in a study of spatial heterogeneity in lung cancer. The time point was: sample taken at primary tumor resection. TCRdb ran MiXCR on the 5' RACE reads and lists one entry per CDR3 protein. Among roughly 40,000 distinct CDR3 sequences listed, nearly 7% were seen once. Material: PBMCs, obtained at surgery. These TCRs come from a female donor with early-stage non-small cell lung cancer.

The sample holds many counts of this clonotype. This chain joins TRBV20-1 and TRBJ2-1; 7 bases agree with TRBD2. Germline values: CDR1 DFQATT, CDR2 SNEGSKA (reference sequence). With V trimmed by 3 bases and J by 9 bases, 11 bases remained unmatched. The CDR3 totals 14 residues. The CDR3 DNA reads TGCAGTGCTAGTCGGGCTAGCGGTGCAGGTGAGCAGTTCTTC. This translates into CSASRASGAGEQFF.

In this sample, this clonotype turned up many times. This rearrangement joins TRBV12-3 or TRBV12-4 to TRBJ1-5, with 7 bases lining up with TRBD1. V shed 7 bases and J 6 bases; nucleotides not matched to a gene: 6. The CDR3 length is 13 residues. The CDR3 nucleotides read TGTGCCAGCACTACAGGGGCCACTCAGCCCCAGCATTTT. Its translation is CASTTGATQPQHF.

This clonotype has a count of ten or more. The rearrangement joins TRBV9 to TRBJ1-1, with D possibly TRBD1 on 6 matching bases. This CDR3 has 13 amino acids. Germline V lookup: CDR1 SGDLS, CDR2 YYNGEE. With 0 bases removed from V and 3 bases from J, the gap between germline ends came to 6 bases. CDR3 residues: CASSVGTDTEAFF. Written as DNA, the CDR3 is TGTGCCAGCAGCGTAGGGACAGACACTGAAGCTTTCTTT.

This clonotype was counted a few times. J is TRBJ1-5 and V is TRBV7-9, with TRBD1 as a possible D gene (5 bases). CDR1 is SEHNR, CDR2 FQNEAQ, per germline (reference sequence). V was shortened by 5 bases and J by 9 bases, with 17 bases between the two germline ends. The CDR3 runs to 14 residues. The CDR3 coding sequence is TGTGCCAGCAGCAGCGGGACCACGGACTTGCCCCAGCATTTT. Translation gives CASSSGTTDLPQHF.

This clonotype has a single count. The chain joins TRBV5-1 to TRBJ1-4; D is undetermined. V was pared by 10 bases and J by 3 bases, with 19 bases between. This CDR3 region has 15 residues. The germline V gene encodes CDR1 SGHRS and CDR2 YFSETQ. The CDR3 bases are TGCGCCTGCACCCGGATTGGAGTTGCTAATGAAAAACTGTTTTTT. Translated, it gives CACTRIGVANEKLFF.

The sample holds many counts of this clonotype. The chain is built from TRBV5-1 and TRBJ1-5; 10 positions match TRBD1. This CDR3 spans 14 amino acids. The junction had 7 bases not matched to a gene; V was cut back by 3 bases and J by 10 bases. Germline-derived CDR1 and CDR2 are SGHRS and YFSETQ. CDR3 sequence (DNA): TGCGCCAGCAGCTCCGGGACAGGGGAAACACCCCAGCATTTT. This encodes CASSSGTGETPQHF. Variable domain in full (rest from reference TRBV5-1 and TRBJ1-5): KAGVTQTPRYLIKTRGQQVTLSCSPISGHRSVSWYQQTPGQGLQFLFEYFSETQRNKGNFPGRFSGRQFSNSRSEMNVSTLELGDSALYLCASSSGTGETPQHFGDGTRLSIL.

This clonotype was detected ten times or more. V gene TRBV3-1 combines with J gene TRBJ1-4; 10 bases agree with TRBD1. The germline CDR1 and CDR2 sequences are LGHDT and YNNKEL (reference sequence). Losses at the gene ends were 5 bases for V and 8 bases for J; bases not matched to a gene: 8. CDR3 size: 15 residues. CDR3 residues: CASSDRQGAREKLFF. The CDR3 DNA sequence: TGTGCCAGCAGCGATCGACAGGGGGCTCGAGAAAAACTGTTTTTT.

Ten or more counts support this clonotype. The rearrangement uses TRBV2 and TRBJ2-7; D is perhaps TRBD2 (6 bases). The V end was cut by 3 bases, the J end by 6 bases, with 12 bases between. Germline CDR1 is SNHLY and CDR2 is FYNNEI. The CDR3 has 13 residues. CDR3 amino acids: CASSDDWGVEQYF. The CDR3 bases are TGTGCCAGCAGTGACGATTGGGGGGTCGAGCAGTACTTC.

This clonotype was seen a few times. CDR3 residues: CSARVSRSSYNSPLHF. CDR3 DNA: TGCAGTGCTAGAGTGTCAAGGAGCTCCTATAATTCACCCCTCCACTTT. The gene calls are TRBV20-1 and TRBJ1-6; no firm D call. V was clipped by 1 base and J by 0 bases, with 10 bases between them. Germline V gene sequence: CDR1 DFQATT, CDR2 SNEGSKA (reference sequence). This CDR3 contains 16 residues.

V and J are TRBV18 and TRBJ2-7, with no clear D. Germline V gene sequence: CDR1 KGHSH, CDR2 LQKENI. The CDR3 is 15 residues long. The V gene lost 2 bases and the J gene lost 3 bases, with 14 bases spanning the gap. The CDR3 sequence: CASSPGQPPGYEQYF. In nucleotides, the CDR3 is TGTGCCAGCTCACCAGGGCAGCCCCCTGGCTACGAGCAGTACTTC.

This clonotype was observed at least ten times. This chain links TRBV9 with TRBJ1-2, with D uncertain. Germline V gene lookup returns CDR1 SGDLS and CDR2 YYNGEE. The CDR3 covers 10 residues. The V end was cut by 8 bases, the J end by 4 bases, with 6 bases between. CDR3 in amino acids: CARWVYGYTF. The CDR3 DNA reads as TGTGCCAGATGGGTCTATGGCTACACCTTC.

This clonotype was counted between two and nine times. The chain has TRBV27 and TRBJ2-7, with TRBD2 matching over 14 bases. The CDR3 spans 18 residues. Germline values: CDR1 MNHEY, CDR2 SMNVEV (reference sequence). V lost 5 bases, J lost 2 bases, and 11 bases stayed unmatched. CDR3 sequence (DNA): TGTGCCAGCAGTCGGCCGGGACTAGCGGGGGCAACCGCCTACGAGCAGTACTTC. Amino acid sequence: CASSRPGLAGATAYEQYF.

This clonotype was detected only a few times. The V gene is TRBV28, the J gene TRBJ2-5, with 12 positions matching TRBD2. Germline V lookup: CDR1 MDHEN, CDR2 SYDVKM. The CDR3 loop spans 17 amino acids. The V and J ends lost 3 bases and 5 bases, in that order; junction bases with no gene match: 10. The CDR3: CASSFEPSGGARETQYF. In DNA form, the CDR3 reads TGTGCCAGCAGTTTTGAGCCTAGCGGGGGGGCCCGTGAGACCCAGTACTTC.

This clonotype was detected once. The chain employs TRBV18 and TRBJ2-5, with D perhaps given as TRBD1 or TRBD2 (5 bases each). The germline CDR1 and CDR2 sequences are KGHSH and LQKENI. The CDR3 length is 14 residues. The germline V and J ends were trimmed by 3 bases and 5 bases, with 13 bases remaining between them. The CDR3 DNA sequence: TGTGCCAGCTCACCCCGCCGGGGACGGGAGACCCAGTACTTC. Amino acid sequence: CASSPRRGRETQYF.

There are many counts of this clonotype. This chain uses TRBV12-3 or TRBV12-4 with TRBJ1-2, with TRBD1 matching over 9 bases. CDR3 size: 14 residues. The V and J ends lost 8 bases and 4 bases, in that order; junction bases with no gene match: 8. As DNA, the CDR3 is TGTGCCAGCGTTCCGGGACAGGGTCCCTATGGCTACACCTTC. Translating it yields CASVPGQGPYGYTF.

The table lists this clonotype with many counts. The V and J genes are TRBV20-1 and TRBJ2-3; D ambiguous. Looked up from germline, CDR1 is DFQATT and CDR2 is SNEGSKA (reference sequence). Trimming stripped 1 base from V and 0 bases from J, with 2 bases between. The CDR3 extends over 12 amino acids. CDR3 protein: CSARGSTDTQYF. CDR3 in DNA: TGCAGTGCTAGAGGGAGCACAGATACGCAGTATTTT.

This chain uses TRBV7-9 with TRBJ2-7; D unresolved. With 5 bases removed from V and 4 bases from J, the gap between germline ends came to 18 bases. CDR1 is SEHNR and CDR2 is FQNEAQ in the germline V gene (reference sequence). This CDR3 is built from 15 residues. The CDR3 loop reads CASSPPGGVPYEQYF. For the CDR3, the DNA is TGTGCCAGCAGCCCACCGGGTGGGGTCCCATACGAGCAGTACTTC.

The chain joins TRBV20-1 to TRBJ1-5; the match to TRBD1 covers 9 bases. The germline CDR1 and CDR2 sequences are DFQATT and SNEGSKA (reference sequence). The CDR3 runs to 15 residues. V was clipped by 6 bases and J by 1 base; unmatched bases: 7. This CDR3 reads CSAEQQGASNQPQHF. In DNA, the CDR3 is TGCAGTGCCGAGCAACAGGGGGCAAGCAATCAGCCCCAGCATTTT.

This clonotype showed up many times. The V gene is TRBV5-1, the J gene TRBJ2-5; the match to TRBD2 covers 11 bases. The CDR3 sequence is 17 residues long. Germline CDR1 SGHRS, CDR2 YFSETQ. V lost 4 bases to trimming and J lost 1 base; unmatched junction nucleotides: 9. The chain's CDR3 is CASSLGLAEGGQETQYF. CDR3 nucleotide sequence: TGCGCCAGCAGCCTGGGACTAGCGGAAGGGGGCCAAGAGACCCAGTACTTC. Drawing the rest from reference TRBV5-1 and TRBJ2-5, the complete variable domain is KAGVTQTPRYLIKTRGQQVTLSCSPISGHRSVSWYQQTPGQGLQFLFEYFSETQRNKGNFPGRFSGRQFSNSRSEMNVSTLELGDSALYLCASSLGLAEGGQETQYFGPGTRLLVL.

The chain couples TRBV27 to TRBJ2-1, with 10 bases aligning to TRBD1. Germline trimming cut 5 bases from V and 5 bases from J; bases unmatched to any gene: 6. This CDR3 region has 15 residues. Germline CDR1 and CDR2: MNHEY and SMNVEV (reference sequence). The CDR3 protein is CASSPRQGADNEQFF. The CDR3 nucleotides read TGTGCCAGCAGTCCTAGACAGGGGGCGGACAATGAGCAGTTCTTC.

This clonotype appeared many times. This chain joins TRBV7-3 and TRBJ2-1, with TRBD2 identical over 7 bases. The V gene end was trimmed by 5 bases and the J gene end by 10 bases; junction bases not matched to a gene: 5. The CDR3 loop spans 12 amino acids. Per germline, CDR1 SGHTA and CDR2 FQGTGA. CDR3 DNA: TGTGCCAGCAGCCGTAGGGAGGGAGAGCAGTTCTTC. Residues: CASSRREGEQFF.

This clonotype occurred a few times. This rearrangement joins TRBV30 to TRBJ1-1; TRBD1 aligns across 7 bases. CDR3 size: 13 residues. Per germline, CDR1 GTSNPN and CDR2 SVGIG (reference sequence). With V trimmed by 3 bases and J by 6 bases, 7 bases remained unmatched. For the CDR3, the DNA is TGTGCCTGGAGCGGGGGACAGTGGCCTGAAGCTTTCTTT. Protein sequence: CAWSGGQWPEAFF. Full variable domain (remainder filled in from reference TRBV30 and TRBJ1-1): SQTIHQWPATLVQPVGSPLSLECTVEGTSNPNLYWYRQAAGRGLQLLFYSVGIGQISSEVPQNLSASRPQDRQFILSSKKLLLSDSGFYLCAWSGGQWPEAFFGQGTRLTVV.

In its sample, this clonotype was seen many times. The V and J genes are TRBV12-3 or TRBV12-4 and TRBJ1-5; D is perhaps TRBD1 (5 bases). This CDR3 is 15 amino acids long. V lost 5 bases to trimming and J lost 4 bases, with 15 bases between them. CDR3 residues: CASSLRDGFNQPQHF. DNA of the CDR3: TGTGCCAGCAGTCTCCGGGACGGGTTTAATCAGCCCCAGCATTTT.

This clonotype is medium-sized. The V call is TRBV5-1, the J call TRBJ1-1; 9 positions agree with TRBD1. CDR1 and CDR2 from the germline V gene are SGHRS and YFSETQ. With 2 bases clipped from V and 5 bases from J, the junction kept 1 base outside the gene matches. CDR3 length equals 13 residues. This chain's CDR3 is CASSFGQGTEAFF. The CDR3 DNA reads TGCGCCAGCAGCTTCGGACAGGGGACTGAAGCTTTCTTT.

This chain connects TRBV3-1 to TRBJ2-7; D may correspond to TRBD1 or TRBD2 (6 bases each). V lost 4 bases to trimming and J lost 4 bases, with 11 bases between them. The CDR3 sequence is 13 residues long. Germline loops: CDR1 LGHDT, CDR2 YNNKEL (reference sequence). As DNA, the CDR3 is TGTGCCAGCAGCCCCCGAGGGGGGTACGAGCAGTACTTC. This gives the protein CASSPRGGYEQYF.

This clonotype was picked up a small number of times. The chain couples TRBV11-3 to TRBJ2-3; TRBD2 is a possible D gene (6 bases). Germline CDR1 is SGHNT and CDR2 is YENEEA. V lost 5 bases to trimming and J lost 3 bases, with 9 bases between them. This CDR3 has 13 amino acids. The CDR3 nucleotides read TGTGCCAGCAGCCGCCGGGGGACAGATACGCAGTATTTT. Amino acid sequence: CASSRRGTDTQYF. Supplemented by reference TRBV11-3 and TRBJ2-3, the full variable domain reads EAGVVQSPRYKIIEKKQPVAFWCNPISGHNTLYWYLQNLGQGPELLIRYENEEAVDDSQLPKDRFSAERLKGVDSTLKIQPAELGDSAVYLCASSRRGTDTQYFGPGTRLTVL.

Ten or more counts support this clonotype. This sequence joins TRBV11-2 and TRBJ2-2; D is perhaps TRBD1 (6 bases). V lost 3 bases, J lost 5 bases, and 13 bases lay in between. The CDR3 length is 15 residues. Germline lookup yields CDR1 SGHAT and CDR2 FQNNGV. The DNA for the CDR3 is TGTGCCAGCAGCTTTCCGCAGGGGTCGACCGGGGAGCTGTTTTTT. Translating it yields CASSFPQGSTGELFF.

This clonotype was detected many times. The chain couples TRBV7-2 to TRBJ2-3; D possibly matches TRBD1 or TRBD2 (5 bases each). The CDR3 length is 15 residues. The germline V gene encodes CDR1 SGHTA and CDR2 FQGNSA. Trimming removed 1 base at V and 4 bases at J, with 12 bases between. This CDR3 reads CASSLERGRADTQYF. The CDR3, as DNA: TGTGCCAGCAGCTTAGAACGGGGCAGGGCAGATACGCAGTATTTT.

This clonotype was seen only a few times. This chain connects TRBV7-9 to TRBJ1-2; 8 bases map to TRBD1. The CDR3 has 13 amino acids. Germline CDR1 SEHNR, CDR2 FQNEAQ (reference sequence). With 5 bases clipped from V and 8 bases from J, the junction kept 7 bases outside the gene matches. CDR3 region: CASSPQGAVGYTF. CDR3 coding DNA: TGTGCCAGCAGCCCCCAGGGGGCTGTAGGCTACACCTTC.

This clonotype was seen repeatedly, ten times or more. J is TRBJ2-4 and V is TRBV7-2, with D unresolved. From germline, CDR1 is SGHTA and CDR2 FQGNSA. The V end lost 3 bases, the J end lost 7 bases, and 4 bases lay between the germline ends. The CDR3 extends over 11 amino acids. CDR3 sequence: CASSLGNIQYF. The CDR3 DNA reads as TGTGCCAGCAGCTTGGGGAACATTCAGTACTTC.